This TCR beta chain was sequenced for a study of blood T cell repertoires in COVID-19. Background on the study: From the United States, Italy and Spain came samples of acute and convalescent COVID-19. The analysed material was cDNA or gDNA that came from T cells, B-cell-depleted T cells, or PBMCs.

Germline-derived CDR1 and CDR2 are MNHEY and SVGEGT. The CDR3 runs to 17 residues. V lost 2 bases and J 2 bases, leaving 17 bases between the germline ends. How the authors handled the data: Amplification from reference gene primers served as the basis for estimated nucleated cell counts. Produced via immunoSEQ multiplex PCR; TCRdb's table is partial and in-frame only. D and trimming come from the DNA, and the V and J calls and clone size come from that table. The table records tens of thousands of clones, about 86% of them present only once. Sequenced sample: peripheral blood. The chain combines TRBV6-2 or TRBV6-3 with TRBJ2-3; D might be TRBD2 (6 bases). This clonotype originated in a woman aged 70-85 years with acute or convalescent COVID-19. CDR3 nucleotide sequence: TGTGCCAGCAGTTACCTCGGGGACTCCGACTACACAGATACGCAGTATTTT. As protein: CASSYLGDSDYTDTQYF.